This T cell receptor (beta chain) was recorded in a study of T-cell reconstitution after alpha-beta-depleted transplantation in children. The study's findings and limits: Several hundred expanded graft clones reportedly were the source of alpha-beta T cells about two months after transplant.

The V end lost 3 bases, the J end lost 4 bases, and 9 bases lay between the germline ends. Germline CDR1 reads MDHEN; CDR2 reads SYDVKM. This CDR3 comprises 14 residues. Unique molecular identifiers were incorporated when the TCRbeta library was constructed. From the PCR reads, TCRdb called clonotypes with MiXCR, one entry per CDR3 protein. The sample holds hundreds of thousands of distinct CDR3 sequences; around 13% are singletons and the top ten take about 0.79%. Comments on this clonotype: As yet, its antigen is unknown.

The sequenced sample was PBMCs, obtained before TCRalphabeta/CD19-depleted stem cell transplant. The chain carries TRBV28 and TRBJ1-4; D remains ambiguous. The TCR was taken from a girl aged 2-9 years with congenital amegakaryocytic thrombocytopenia, due to receive a stem cell transplant. The DNA for the CDR3 is TGTGCCAGCAGTTTTTTACAGCTTAATGAAAAACTGTTTTTT. Translating gives CASSFLQLNEKLFF.